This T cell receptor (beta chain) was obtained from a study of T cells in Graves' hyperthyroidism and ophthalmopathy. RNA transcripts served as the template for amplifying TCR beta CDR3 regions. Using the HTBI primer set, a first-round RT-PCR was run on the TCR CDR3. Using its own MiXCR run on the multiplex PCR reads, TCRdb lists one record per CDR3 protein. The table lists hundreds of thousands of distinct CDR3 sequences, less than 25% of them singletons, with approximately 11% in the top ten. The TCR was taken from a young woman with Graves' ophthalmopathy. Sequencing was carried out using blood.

The CDR3 bases are TGCAGCGTGGTAGGGGCAAACACTGAAGCTTTCTTT. Its protein product is CSVVGANTEAFF. The chain carries TRBV29-1 and TRBJ1-1; the D gene is possibly TRBD1 (5 bases). Trimming cost V 6 bases and J 2 bases, with 10 bases left between them. CDR3 length: 12 amino acids. Germline CDR1 is SQVTM and CDR2 is ANQGSEA.